These 28 T cell receptor beta chains originate from one sample sequenced in a study of T-cell memory formation after mild COVID-19. MiXCR, applied by TCRdb to the 5' RACE reads, yields one record per CDR3 protein. This sample has tens of thousands of distinct CDR3 sequences, with approximately 9% found just once. The sample consisted of PBMCs or a T cell subset sorted from them (not recorded which). The receptor source for this set is a man between 18 and 29 years old who had mild COVID-19 (a few samples of this study predate the infection). Cell type and time point are not known.

This clonotype was counted between two and nine times. The gene calls are TRBV12-3 or TRBV12-4 and TRBJ2-1, with unresolved D. This CDR3 is 15 amino acids long. Trimming stripped 5 bases from V and 5 bases from J, with 16 bases between. In nucleotides, the CDR3 is TGTGCCAGCAGTGCGCATGGGCCGCTCCACAATGAGCAGTTCTTC. It encodes CASSAHGPLHNEQFF.

This clonotype has a count of ten or more. The rearrangement uses TRBV11-2 and TRBJ2-5; a possible D gene is TRBD1 (6 bases). This CDR3 is built from 15 residues. Germline V CDR1 and CDR2: SGHAT, FQNNGV. V shed 5 bases and J shed 5 bases, with 18 bases lying between them. CDR3 sequence: CASSPTGSRWETQYF. The CDR3 bases are TGTGCCAGCAGCCCGACAGGCTCCCGCTGGGAGACCCAGTACTTC.

This clonotype was seen more than once but under ten times. The V call is TRBV7-8, the J call TRBJ2-3, with D possibly being TRBD2 (6 bases). The germline V gene has CDR1 SGHVS and CDR2 FQNEAQ. The CDR3 has 15 amino acids. Deletions cut 1 base from V and 1 base from J, with 9 bases between. The CDR3 region has the DNA TGTGCCAGCAGCTTAGACTCGGGGGGCACAGATACGCAGTATTTT. This gives the protein CASSLDSGGTDTQYF.

The V gene is TRBV12-3 or TRBV12-4, the J gene TRBJ1-5; no definite D call. The V end lost 9 bases, the J end lost 5 bases, and 17 bases lay between the germline ends. This CDR3 is 14 amino acids long. The CDR3 reads CASRAGLDDQPQHF. Here the CDR3 DNA reads TGTGCCAGTCGGGCCGGCCTCGACGATCAGCCCCAGCATTTT.

This clonotype came up a few times. The genes are TRBV7-9 and TRBJ1-1, with a tentative D call TRBD1 (5 bases). Germline CDR1 is SEHNR and CDR2 is FQNEAQ (reference sequence). With 6 bases removed from V and 3 bases from J, the gap between germline ends came to 14 bases. The CDR3 is made up of 14 amino acids. The CDR3 coding sequence is TGTGCCAGCAGGTCAACAGGTATGGACACTGAAGCTTTCTTT. Protein: CASRSTGMDTEAFF.

This chain connects TRBV20-1 to TRBJ2-3, with D possibly TRBD2 on 5 matching bases. V lost 6 bases, J lost 3 bases, and 10 bases lay in between. This CDR3 has 12 residues. From germline, CDR1 is DFQATT and CDR2 SNEGSKA (reference sequence). The CDR3 region is CSAKRMTDTQYF. The DNA for the CDR3 is TGCAGTGCAAAGCGGATGACAGATACGCAGTATTTT.

The chain is built from TRBV9 and TRBJ2-3; D possibly corresponds to TRBD1 (6 bases). CDR3 length: 14 residues. CDR1 is SGDLS, CDR2 YYNGEE, per germline. V shed 3 bases and J shed 2 bases, with 10 bases lying between them. CDR3: CASSATGTTDTQYF. In DNA, the CDR3 is TGTGCCAGCAGCGCTACAGGGACCACAGATACGCAGTATTTT.

This clonotype was observed at least ten times. This chain links TRBV12-3 or TRBV12-4 with TRBJ2-4, with D possibly being TRBD1 or TRBD2 (5 bases each). This CDR3 spans 15 amino acids. V lost 5 bases to trimming and J lost 4 bases, with 15 bases between them. CDR3 protein: CASSRDGLAKNIQYF. The CDR3 DNA reads as TGTGCCAGCAGTCGGGACGGATTAGCGAAAAACATTCAGTACTTC.

The CDR3 sequence: CATSRDTVHYEQYV. CDR3 nucleotide sequence: TGTGCCACCAGCAGGGACACTGTTCACTACGAGCAGTACGTC. V and J are TRBV15 and TRBJ2-7; TRBD1 might be the D (5 bases). The ends were cut back, 3 bases at V and 3 bases at J, with 12 bases in the middle. Germline CDR1 reads LNHNV; CDR2 reads YYDKDF (reference sequence). The CDR3 loop spans 14 amino acids.

This chain links TRBV6-5 with TRBJ1-1; 7 positions match TRBD1. The trim removed 6 bases at V and 0 bases at J, leaving 7 bases unmatched. The CDR3 contains 15 residues. Germline V gene sequence: CDR1 MNHEY, CDR2 SVGAGI. In nucleotides, the CDR3 is TGTGCCAGCAGCTTAACAACAGGGGTGAACACTGAAGCTTTCTTT. Residues: CASSLTTGVNTEAFF.

This clonotype was seen a handful of times. The V and J genes are TRBV6-2 or TRBV6-3 and TRBJ1-1; tentatively, D is TRBD1 (5 bases). Between the trimmed V and J ends, which lost 8 bases and 5 bases, there was a span of 24 bases. The CDR3 runs 16 residues. Germline V gene sequence: CDR1 MNHEY, CDR2 SVGEGT. CDR3 protein: CASFSDAGRGTTEAFF. CDR3 coding DNA: TGTGCCAGCTTTTCCGACGCGGGAAGGGGAACGACTGAAGCTTTCTTT.

This clonotype has just a few counts. The genes are TRBV7-9 and TRBJ2-1, with TRBD2 matching 12 bases. There are 15 residues in the CDR3. Trimming removed 8 bases from V and 7 bases from J; junction bases left unmatched: 9. Germline-derived CDR1 and CDR2 are SEHNR and FQNEAQ (reference sequence). DNA for the CDR3: TGTGCCAGCGCCGCCCTGACTAGCGGGAGAAATGAGCAGTTCTTC. Amino acids: CASAALTSGRNEQFF.

The chain combines TRBV28 with TRBJ2-1; D remains ambiguous. Trimming pared 4 bases from V and 8 bases from J, leaving 12 bases between. There are 13 residues in the CDR3. CDR1 and CDR2 from the germline V gene are MDHEN and SYDVKM. The DNA of the CDR3 is TGTGCCAGCAGTTGGACCGCCTCCGATGAGCAGTTCTTC. Translation gives CASSWTASDEQFF.

This clonotype came up a few times. The V gene is TRBV4-2, the J gene TRBJ2-1; 9 nucleotides match TRBD1. J lost 4 bases, V lost 0 bases, and 13 bases had no gene match. The CDR3 is 19 amino acids. Germline V lookup: CDR1 LGHNA, CDR2 YNFKEQ. In DNA, the CDR3 is TGTGCCAGCAGCCAAGAAGCGACAGGGGGTCCCTCATTTTACAATGAGCAGTTCTTC. It codes for CASSQEATGGPSFYNEQFF.

There are a few counts of this clonotype. This chain uses TRBV4-3 with TRBJ2-1; TRBD2 matches 7 bases. Germline CDR1 is LGHNA and CDR2 is YSLEER. The ends lost 4 bases at V and 0 bases at J; junction bases unmatched: 12. This CDR3 is 18 amino acids long. The CDR3 DNA reads as TGCGCCAGCAGCCCGCGAGGGGTAGCGGGTCTCTCCTACAATGAGCAGTTCTTC. Residues: CASSPRGVAGLSYNEQFF.

The chain has TRBV2 and TRBJ2-5, with D tentatively TRBD1 or TRBD2 (5 bases each). This CDR3 comprises 12 residues. Trimming removed 10 bases at V and 4 bases at J, with 13 bases between. Germline V CDR1 and CDR2: SNHLY, FYNNEI. The CDR3 sequence: CANRGDRETQYF. CDR3 nucleotide sequence: TGTGCCAATCGGGGCGACAGAGAGACCCAGTACTTC.

V is TRBV6-5 and J is TRBJ1-2; the D gene is possibly TRBD1 (5 bases). The germline V gene has CDR1 MNHEY and CDR2 SVGAGI. CDR3 size: 12 residues. V was pared by 8 bases and J by 5 bases, with 12 bases between. The CDR3 DNA reads as TGTGCCAGCTCTACAGGTCTTTATGGCTACACCTTC. Its translation: CASSTGLYGYTF.

The V gene is TRBV11-2, the J gene TRBJ2-7; D might be TRBD1 (6 bases). The CDR3 consists of 12 residues. Germline V gene lookup returns CDR1 SGHAT and CDR2 FQNNGV. The germline V and J ends were trimmed by 5 bases and 2 bases, with 7 bases remaining between them. This CDR3 is CASSPGAYEQYV. In DNA form, the CDR3 reads TGTGCCAGCAGCCCAGGGGCCTACGAGCAGTACGTC.

This clonotype was seen many times. J is TRBJ1-6 and V is TRBV4-3, with D unresolved. The CDR3 consists of 14 residues. V gave up 3 bases and J gave up 10 bases, with 13 bases separating them. CDR1 is LGHNA and CDR2 is YSLEER in the germline V gene. In nucleotides, the CDR3 is TGCGCCAGCAGCCAGGCGGGATTAGTATCACCCCTCCACTTT. It encodes CASSQAGLVSPLHF.

The chain recombines TRBV6-5 with TRBJ1-2; 7 nucleotides match TRBD1. The V and J ends lost 0 bases and 3 bases, in that order; junction bases with no gene match: 4. This CDR3 has 15 amino acids. Germline V lookup: CDR1 MNHEY, CDR2 SVGAGI. The CDR3, as DNA: TGTGCCAGCAGTTACTCCGCGGGACAGCACTATGGCTACACCTTC. Translation gives CASSYSAGQHYGYTF.

This clonotype was seen a handful of times. The CDR3 bases are TGTGCCAGCAGTTATGGACAGCCTAACTATGGCTACACCTTC. Protein sequence: CASSYGQPNYGYTF. The chain uses TRBV6-2 or TRBV6-3 and TRBJ1-2; weak D call: TRBD1 (6 bases). The germline gives CDR1 MNHEY, CDR2 SVGEGT. The length of the CDR3 is 14 residues. Trimming left V 3 bases short and J 0 bases short, with 8 bases between.

In this sample, this clonotype turned up a few times. CDR3 nucleotides: TGCAGTGCCGGGACAGGTTCAATTTTAGGCTACACCTTC. It is translated as CSAGTGSILGYTF. This sequence joins TRBV20-1 and TRBJ1-2; 8 bases match TRBD1. There are 13 residues in the CDR3. Per germline, CDR1 DFQATT and CDR2 SNEGSKA (reference sequence). V was clipped by 6 bases and J by 8 bases; unmatched bases: 11.

V and J are TRBV20-1 and TRBJ2-1, with TRBD1 identical over 7 bases. The CDR3 consists of 12 residues. Germline loops: CDR1 DFQATT, CDR2 SNEGSKA (reference sequence). V trimming: 2 bases; J trimming: 6 bases; junction bases outside the gene matches: 1. The CDR3 sequence is CSARQGVNEQFF. Here the CDR3 DNA reads TGCAGTGCTAGACAGGGGGTCAATGAGCAGTTCTTC.

This clonotype was seen only a few times. This rearrangement joins TRBV4-1 to TRBJ1-2; D remains ambiguous. Germline values: CDR1 MGHRA, CDR2 YSYEKL. The germline V and J ends were trimmed by 0 bases and 2 bases, with 10 bases remaining between them. The CDR3 has 15 amino acids. The CDR3 reads CASSQEAAQNYGYTF. CDR3 DNA sequence: TGCGCCAGCAGCCAAGAAGCAGCCCAAAACTATGGCTACACCTTC.

The chain uses TRBV5-1 and TRBJ2-7; 7 nucleotides line up with TRBD1. Germline trimming cut 5 bases from V and 4 bases from J; bases unmatched to any gene: 9. Germline V gene sequence: CDR1 SGHRS, CDR2 YFSETQ. This CDR3 spans 14 amino acids. DNA for the CDR3: TGCGCCAGCAGATTAGACAGGGTGGATTACGAGCAGTACTTC. Its protein is CASRLDRVDYEQYF.

V and J are TRBV7-9 and TRBJ2-1, with D unresolved. Trimming stripped 6 bases from V and 5 bases from J, with 8 bases between. The V gene's germline CDR1 is SEHNR and CDR2 FQNEAQ (reference sequence). There are 12 residues in the CDR3. The chain's CDR3 is CASSTAHNEQFF. CDR3 DNA: TGTGCCAGCAGTACAGCCCACAATGAGCAGTTCTTC.

V gene TRBV6-6 combines with J gene TRBJ2-3; D call uncertain. The V end lost 0 bases, the J end lost 2 bases, and 6 bases lay between the germline ends. This CDR3 comprises 14 residues. The germline V gene encodes CDR1 MNHNY and CDR2 SVGAGI (reference sequence). The CDR3 coding sequence is TGTGCCAGCAGTTACTCAATAAACACAGATACGCAGTATTTT. This gives the protein CASSYSINTDTQYF.

This clonotype was detected ten times or more. V gene TRBV12-3 or TRBV12-4 combines with J gene TRBJ2-7; TRBD1 or TRBD2 may be the D gene (5 bases each). CDR3 size: 15 residues. Trimming removed 5 bases at V and 2 bases at J, with 16 bases between. The CDR3 sequence: CASSPGRLTAYEQYF. CDR3 bases: TGTGCCAGCAGTCCGGGACGCCTGACTGCCTACGAGCAGTACTTC.